This section outlines one TCR beta chain sequence together with its context. Under the authors' procedure: By means of reference gene primer amplification, nucleated cell counts were estimated. Only in-frame clones appear in the TCRdb table, and some are missing; sequencing was by immunoSEQ multiplex PCR. That table furnishes V, J and clone size, whereas the DNA furnished D and trimming. Here the sample spans under 450,000 clones, more than 75% being singletons. The data originate from a study of blood T cell repertoires in COVID-19. Study background: Material from acute and convalescent COVID-19 was sourced from the United States, Italy and Spain.

The CDR3 totals 14 residues. V lost 6 bases to trimming and J lost 9 bases; unmatched junction nucleotides: 10. From germline, CDR1 is KGHSH and CDR2 LQKENI. The J gene is TRBJ2-1, the V gene TRBV18, with 8 bases aligning to TRBD1. The sequence derives from a human donor with acute or convalescent COVID-19. The donor label of this sample is uncertain. Sequencing was performed on peripheral blood. The CDR3: CASSPGQGRGEQFF. CDR3 nucleotide sequence: TGTGCCAGCTCCCCCGGACAGGGAAGAGGTGAGCAGTTCTTC.